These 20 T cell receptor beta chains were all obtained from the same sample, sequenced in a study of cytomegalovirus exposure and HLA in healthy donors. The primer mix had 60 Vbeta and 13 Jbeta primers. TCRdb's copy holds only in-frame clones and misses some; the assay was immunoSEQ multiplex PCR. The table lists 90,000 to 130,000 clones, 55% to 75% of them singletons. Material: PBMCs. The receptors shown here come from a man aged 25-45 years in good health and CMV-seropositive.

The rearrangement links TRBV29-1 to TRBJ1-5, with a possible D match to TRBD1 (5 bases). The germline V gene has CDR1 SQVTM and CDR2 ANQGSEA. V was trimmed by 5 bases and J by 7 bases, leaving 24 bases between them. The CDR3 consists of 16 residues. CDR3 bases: TGCAGCGTTCGAGGGGAGGGGAGAGGGGCGAAACAGCCCCAGCATTTT. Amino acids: CSVRGEGRGAKQPQHF.

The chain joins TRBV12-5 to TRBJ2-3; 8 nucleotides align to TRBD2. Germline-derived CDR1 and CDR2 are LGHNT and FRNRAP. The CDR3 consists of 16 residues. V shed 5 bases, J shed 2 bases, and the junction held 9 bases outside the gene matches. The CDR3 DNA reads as TGTGCTAGTGGTCCGGGGACTAGGACCATCACAGATACGCAGTATTTT. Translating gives CASGPGTRTITDTQYF.

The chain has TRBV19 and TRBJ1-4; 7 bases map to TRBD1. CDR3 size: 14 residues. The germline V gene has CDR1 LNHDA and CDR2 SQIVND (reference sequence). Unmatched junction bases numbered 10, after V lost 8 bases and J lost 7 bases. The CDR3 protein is CASCKGAQAEKLFF. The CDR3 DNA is TGTGCCAGTTGCAAGGGGGCCCAGGCTGAAAAACTGTTTTTT. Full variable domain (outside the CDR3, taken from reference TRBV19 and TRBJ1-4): DGGITQSPKYLFRKEGQNVTLSCEQNLNHDAMYWYRQDPGQGLRLIYYSQIVNDFQKGDIAEGYSVSREKKESFPLTVTSAQKNPTAFYLCASCKGAQAEKLFFGSGTQLSVL.

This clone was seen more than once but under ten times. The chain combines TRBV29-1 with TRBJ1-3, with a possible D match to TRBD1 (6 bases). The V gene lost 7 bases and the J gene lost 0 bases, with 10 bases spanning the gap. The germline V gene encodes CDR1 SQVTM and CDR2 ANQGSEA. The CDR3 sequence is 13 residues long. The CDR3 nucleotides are TGCAGCGCACAGGGCTTCTCTGGAAACACCATATATTTT. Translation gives CSAQGFSGNTIYF.

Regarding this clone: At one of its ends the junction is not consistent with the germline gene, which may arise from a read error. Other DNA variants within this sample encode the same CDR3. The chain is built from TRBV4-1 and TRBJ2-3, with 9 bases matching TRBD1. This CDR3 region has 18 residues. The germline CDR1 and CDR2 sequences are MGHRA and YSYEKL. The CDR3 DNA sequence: TGCGCCAGCAGCCAAGGCCTAAACCCGGGACAGGGCACTGATACGCAGTATTTT. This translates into CASSQGLNPGQGTDTQYF.

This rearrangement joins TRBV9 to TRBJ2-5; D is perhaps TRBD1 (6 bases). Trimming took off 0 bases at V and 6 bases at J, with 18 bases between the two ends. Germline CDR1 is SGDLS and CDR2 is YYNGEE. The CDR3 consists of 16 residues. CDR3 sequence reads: CASSVEGGPTAKTQYF. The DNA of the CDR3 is TGTGCCAGCAGCGTAGAAGGGGGACCGACCGCAAAGACCCAGTACTTC.

The CDR3 protein is CASSESGGQYNEQFF. The CDR3 bases are TGTGCCAGCAGTGAAAGTGGGGGACAATACAATGAGCAGTTCTTC. V and J are TRBV2 and TRBJ2-1; the D gene is possibly TRBD1 (6 bases). Between the trimmed V and J ends, which lost 2 bases and 4 bases, there was a span of 12 bases. The germline gives CDR1 SNHLY, CDR2 FYNNEI. This CDR3 has 15 residues.

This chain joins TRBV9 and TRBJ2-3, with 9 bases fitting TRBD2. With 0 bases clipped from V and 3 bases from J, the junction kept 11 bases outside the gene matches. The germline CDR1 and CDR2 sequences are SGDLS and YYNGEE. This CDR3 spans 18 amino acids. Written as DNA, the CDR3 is TGTGCCAGCAGCGTAGATAGGCGGGAGGGCCTAAGAACAGATACGCAGTATTTT. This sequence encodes CASSVDRREGLRTDTQYF.

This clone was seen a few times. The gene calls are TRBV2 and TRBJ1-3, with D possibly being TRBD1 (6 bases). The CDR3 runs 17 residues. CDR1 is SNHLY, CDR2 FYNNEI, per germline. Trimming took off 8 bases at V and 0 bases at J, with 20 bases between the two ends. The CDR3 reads CASGRTAAIISGNTIYF. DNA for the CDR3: TGTGCCAGCGGAAGGACAGCGGCAATTATCTCTGGAAACACCATATATTTT.

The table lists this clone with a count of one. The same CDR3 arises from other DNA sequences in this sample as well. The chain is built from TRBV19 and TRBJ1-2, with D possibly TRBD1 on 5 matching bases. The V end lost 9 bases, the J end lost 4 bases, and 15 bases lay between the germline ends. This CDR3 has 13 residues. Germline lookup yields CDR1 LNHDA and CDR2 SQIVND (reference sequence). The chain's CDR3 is CASSLRQLYGYTF. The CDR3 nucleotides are TGTGCCAGCAGTCTTCGACAGCTCTATGGCTACACCTTC.

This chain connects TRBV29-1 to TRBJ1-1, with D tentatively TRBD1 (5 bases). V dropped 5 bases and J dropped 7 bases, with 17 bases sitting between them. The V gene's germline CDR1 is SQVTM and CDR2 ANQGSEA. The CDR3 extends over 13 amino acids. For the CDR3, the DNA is TGCAGCGTTAACCAGGGAGGCAGGGTTGAAGCTTTCTTT. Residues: CSVNQGGRVEAFF.

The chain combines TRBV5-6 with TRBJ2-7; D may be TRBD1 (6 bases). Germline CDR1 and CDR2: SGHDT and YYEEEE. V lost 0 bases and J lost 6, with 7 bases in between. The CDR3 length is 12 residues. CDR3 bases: TGTGCCAGCAGCTTGGGAGGGGGCGAGCAGTACTTC. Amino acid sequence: CASSLGGGEQYF.

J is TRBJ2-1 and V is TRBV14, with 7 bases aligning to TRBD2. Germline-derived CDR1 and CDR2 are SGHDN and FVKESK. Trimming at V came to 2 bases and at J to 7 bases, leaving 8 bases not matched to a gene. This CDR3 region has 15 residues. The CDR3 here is CASSQFSSGGNEQFF. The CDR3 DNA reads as TGTGCCAGCAGCCAATTCAGTTCCGGGGGGAATGAGCAGTTCTTC. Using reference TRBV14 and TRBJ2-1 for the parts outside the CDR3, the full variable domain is EAGVTQFPSHSVIEKGQTVTLRCDPISGHDNLYWYRRVMGKEIKFLLHFVKESKQDESGMPNNRFLAERTGGTYSTLKVQPAELEDSGVYFCASSQFSSGGNEQFFGPGTRLTVL.

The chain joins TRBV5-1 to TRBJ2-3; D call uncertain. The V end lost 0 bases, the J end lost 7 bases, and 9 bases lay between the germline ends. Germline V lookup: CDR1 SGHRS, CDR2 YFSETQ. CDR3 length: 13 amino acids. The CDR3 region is CASSLGAGNTQYF. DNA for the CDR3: TGCGCCAGCAGCTTGGGGGCCGGAAATACGCAGTATTTT.

CDR3 amino acids: CASSLTGAEAFF. The CDR3, as DNA: TGTGCCAGCAGCCTAACAGGGGCCGAAGCTTTCTTT. The chain employs TRBV6-1 and TRBJ1-1, with 7 bases fitting TRBD1. CDR1 is MNHNS and CDR2 is SASEGT in the germline V gene. The trim removed 6 bases at V and 8 bases at J, leaving 6 bases unmatched. The CDR3 spans 12 residues.

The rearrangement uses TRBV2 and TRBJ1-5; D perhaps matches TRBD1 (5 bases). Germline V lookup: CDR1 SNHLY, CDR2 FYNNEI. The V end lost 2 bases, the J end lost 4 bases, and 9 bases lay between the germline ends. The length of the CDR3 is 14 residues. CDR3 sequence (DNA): TGTGCCAGCAGTGAAATGGCAGGGAATCAGCCCCAGCATTTT. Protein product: CASSEMAGNQPQHF.

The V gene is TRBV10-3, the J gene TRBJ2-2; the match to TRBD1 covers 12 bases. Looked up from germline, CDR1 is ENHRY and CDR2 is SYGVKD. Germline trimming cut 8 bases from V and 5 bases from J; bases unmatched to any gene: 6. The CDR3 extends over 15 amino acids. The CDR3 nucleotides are TGTGCCATCTTCGTGGGACAGGGGGCGACCGGGGAGCTGTTTTTT. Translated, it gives CAIFVGQGATGELFF.

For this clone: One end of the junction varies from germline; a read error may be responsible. The chain's CDR3 is CASSLPGPWNAEAFF. DNA for the CDR3: TGTGCCAGCAGCTTACCAGGCCCCTGGAACGCTGAAGCTTTCTTT. The V call is TRBV7-8, the J call TRBJ1-1; D remains unclear. The CDR3 extends over 15 amino acids. Germline CDR1 SGHVS, CDR2 FQNEAQ.

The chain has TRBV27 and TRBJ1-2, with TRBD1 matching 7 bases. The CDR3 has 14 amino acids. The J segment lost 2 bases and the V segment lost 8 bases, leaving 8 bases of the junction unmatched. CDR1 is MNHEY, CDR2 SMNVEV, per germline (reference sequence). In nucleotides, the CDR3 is TGTGCCAGCGTTCAGGGGGGTGGGAACTATGGCTACACCTTC. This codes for CASVQGGGNYGYTF.

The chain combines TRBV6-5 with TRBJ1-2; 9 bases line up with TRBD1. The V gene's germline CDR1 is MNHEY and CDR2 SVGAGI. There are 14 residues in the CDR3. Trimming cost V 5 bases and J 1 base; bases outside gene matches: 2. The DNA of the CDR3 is TGTGCCAGCAGTCGACAGGGGGTTAACTATGGCTACACCTTC. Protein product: CASSRQGVNYGYTF.